This TCR beta chain was captured by sequencing in a study of early T cells in non-severe SARS-CoV-2 infection. Whole-study context: The input, bulk RNA from unsorted whole blood, was sequenced, and chains were unpaired.

General study results and limits: VDJdb matching skewed toward anti-spike CD8 responses, missing private and CD4 specificities.

The germline V gene has CDR1 SQVTM and CDR2 ANQGSEA. Trimming took 3 bases from V and 0 from J; bases not matched to a gene: 6. The CDR3 covers 15 residues. Individual cDNA molecules carried attached unique molecular identifiers. Each CDR3 protein is one row after TCRdb ran MiXCR on the 5' RACE reads. The table has tens of thousands of distinct CDR3 sequences, 14% to 15% seen once; the top ten hold approximately 11%. This clonotype came up a few times. The antigen is unknown. The chain is built from TRBV29-1 and TRBJ2-7; 9 nucleotides line up with TRBD1. This clonotype originated in an adult who was a healthcare worker with PCR-confirmed SARS-CoV-2 infection or an uninfected control (not recorded which). Sequenced input: whole blood. In DNA, the CDR3 is TGCAGCGTTGACGGAGGGACAGGGTCCTCCTACGAGCAGTACTTC. Its protein is CSVDGGTGSSYEQYF.